This T cell receptor (beta chain) is from a study of T-cell reconstitution after alpha-beta-depleted transplantation in children. Study outcomes and limitations: T-cell numbers and diversity one year post-transplant derived largely from freshly generated T cells. Diversity of TCRbeta at day 60 was high in some patients, arising from surviving recipient T cells and thymic progenitors. After transplant, at about two months, alpha-beta T cells were reportedly derived from several hundred expanded graft clones.

A TCRbeta library incorporating unique molecular identifiers was prepared. TCRdb re-called the PCR reads with MiXCR, one entry per CDR3 protein. The sample holds just under 350,000 distinct CDR3 sequences, under 20% seen once. V lost 5 bases and J 6 bases, leaving 7 bases between the germline ends. This CDR3 is 12 amino acids long. Looked up from germline, CDR1 is SGHTA and CDR2 is FQGTGA. Concerning this clonotype: Antigen unknown.

Source: PBMCs, mostly from graft donor cells, taken 360 days after TCRalphabeta/CD19-depleted stem cell transplant. The TCR was taken from a male patient aged 2-15 years who had a stem cell transplant for acute lymphoblastic leukemia, so the T cells may come from the graft donor. The V and J genes are TRBV7-3 and TRBJ2-2; perhaps TRBD2 as D (5 bases). Written as DNA, the CDR3 is TGTGCCAGCAGCCCACTAGCCGGGGAGCTGTTTTTT. Residues: CASSPLAGELFF.